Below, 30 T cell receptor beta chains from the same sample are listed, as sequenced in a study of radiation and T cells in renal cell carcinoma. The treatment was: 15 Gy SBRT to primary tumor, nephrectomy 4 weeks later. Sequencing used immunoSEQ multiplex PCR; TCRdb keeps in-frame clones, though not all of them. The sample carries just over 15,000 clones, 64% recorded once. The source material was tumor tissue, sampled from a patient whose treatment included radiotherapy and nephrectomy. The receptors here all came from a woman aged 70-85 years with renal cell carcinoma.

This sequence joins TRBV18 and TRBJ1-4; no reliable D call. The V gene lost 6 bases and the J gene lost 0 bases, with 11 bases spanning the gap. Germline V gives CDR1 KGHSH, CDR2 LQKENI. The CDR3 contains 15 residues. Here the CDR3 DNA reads TGTGCCAGCTCGCTCCGTCTTGCAACTAATGAAAAACTGTTTTTT. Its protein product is CASSLRLATNEKLFF. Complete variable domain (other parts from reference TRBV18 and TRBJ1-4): NAGVMQNPRHLVRRRGQEARLRCSPMKGHSHVYWYRQLPEEGLKFMVYLQKENIIDESGMPKERFSAEFPKEGPSILRIQQVVRGDSAAYFCASSLRLATNEKLFFGSGTQLSVL.

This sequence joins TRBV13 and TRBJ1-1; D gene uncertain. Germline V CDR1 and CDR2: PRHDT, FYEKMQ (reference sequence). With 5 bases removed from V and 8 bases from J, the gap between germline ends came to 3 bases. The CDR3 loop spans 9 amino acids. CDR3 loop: CASSPEAFF. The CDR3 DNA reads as TGTGCCAGCAGCCCGGAAGCTTTCTTT.

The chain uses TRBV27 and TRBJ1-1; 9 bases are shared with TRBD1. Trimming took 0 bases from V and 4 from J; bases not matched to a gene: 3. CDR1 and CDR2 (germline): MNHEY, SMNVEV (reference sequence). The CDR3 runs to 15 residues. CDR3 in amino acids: CASSLSGQGRTEAFF. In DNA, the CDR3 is TGTGCCAGCAGTTTATCGGGACAGGGCCGCACTGAAGCTTTCTTT.

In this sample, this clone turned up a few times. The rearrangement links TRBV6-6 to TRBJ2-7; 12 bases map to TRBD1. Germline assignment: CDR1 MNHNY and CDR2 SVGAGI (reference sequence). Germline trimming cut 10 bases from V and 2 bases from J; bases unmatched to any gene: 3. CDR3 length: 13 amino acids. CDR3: CATGTGGPYEQYF. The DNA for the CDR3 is TGTGCCACCGGGACAGGGGGCCCCTACGAGCAGTACTTC.

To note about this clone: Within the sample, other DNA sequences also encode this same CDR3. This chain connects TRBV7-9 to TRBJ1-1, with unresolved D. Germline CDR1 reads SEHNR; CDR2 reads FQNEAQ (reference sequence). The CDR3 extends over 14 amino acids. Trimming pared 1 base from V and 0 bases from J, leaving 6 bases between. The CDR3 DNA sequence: TGTGCCAGCAGCTTAGGTCTGGTGAACACTGAAGCTTTCTTT. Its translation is CASSLGLVNTEAFF.

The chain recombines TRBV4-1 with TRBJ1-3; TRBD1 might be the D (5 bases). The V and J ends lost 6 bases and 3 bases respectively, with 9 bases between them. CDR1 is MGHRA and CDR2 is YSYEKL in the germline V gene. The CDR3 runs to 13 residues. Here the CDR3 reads CASSRGYGNTIYF. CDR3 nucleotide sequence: TGCGCCAGCAGTAGGGGTTATGGAAACACCATATATTTT.

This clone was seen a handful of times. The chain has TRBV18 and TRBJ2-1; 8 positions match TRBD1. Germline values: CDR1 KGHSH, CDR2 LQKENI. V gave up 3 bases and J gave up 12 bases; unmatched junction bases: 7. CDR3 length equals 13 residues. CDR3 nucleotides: TGTGCCAGCTCACCTGGGACAGGCCAGAGGCAGTTCTTC. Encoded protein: CASSPGTGQRQFF.

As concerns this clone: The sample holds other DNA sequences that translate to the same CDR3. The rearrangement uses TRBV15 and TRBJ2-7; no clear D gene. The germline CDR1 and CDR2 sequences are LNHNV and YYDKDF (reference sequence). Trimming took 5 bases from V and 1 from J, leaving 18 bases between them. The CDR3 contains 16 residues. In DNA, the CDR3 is TGTGCCACCAGCTCGACCTGGACGGAGATTTCCTACGAGCAGTACTTC. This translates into CATSSTWTEISYEQYF.

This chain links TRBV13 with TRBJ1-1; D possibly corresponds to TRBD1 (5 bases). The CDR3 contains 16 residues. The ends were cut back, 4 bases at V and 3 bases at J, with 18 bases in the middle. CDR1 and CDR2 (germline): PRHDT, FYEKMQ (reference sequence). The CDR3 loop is CASSWGTQGRDTEAFF. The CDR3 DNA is TGTGCCAGCAGCTGGGGAACCCAGGGAAGGGACACTGAAGCTTTCTTT.

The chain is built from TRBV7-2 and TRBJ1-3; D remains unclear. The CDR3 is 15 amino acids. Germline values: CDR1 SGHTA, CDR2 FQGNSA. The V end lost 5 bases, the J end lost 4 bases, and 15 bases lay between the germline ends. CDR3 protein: CASSPNPGSGNTIYF. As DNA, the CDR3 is TGTGCCAGCAGCCCGAATCCTGGTTCGGGAAACACCATATATTTT.

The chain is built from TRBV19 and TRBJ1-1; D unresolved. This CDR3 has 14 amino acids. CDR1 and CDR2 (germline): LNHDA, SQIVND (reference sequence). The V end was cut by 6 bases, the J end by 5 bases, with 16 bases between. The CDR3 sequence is CASSPDQDGTEAFF. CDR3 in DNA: TGTGCCAGTAGCCCTGACCAGGACGGTACTGAAGCTTTCTTT.

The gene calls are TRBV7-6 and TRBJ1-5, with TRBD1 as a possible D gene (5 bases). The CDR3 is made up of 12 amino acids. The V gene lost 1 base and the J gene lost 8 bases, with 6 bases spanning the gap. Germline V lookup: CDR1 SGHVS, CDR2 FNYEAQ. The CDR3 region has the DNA TGTGCCAGCAGCTTAGAAGGGGAGCCCCAGCATTTT. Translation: CASSLEGEPQHF.

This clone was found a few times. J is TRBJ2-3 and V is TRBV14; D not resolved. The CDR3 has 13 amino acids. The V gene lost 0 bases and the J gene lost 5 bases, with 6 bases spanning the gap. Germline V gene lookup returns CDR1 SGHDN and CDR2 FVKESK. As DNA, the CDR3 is TGTGCCAGCAGCCAAGATTTAGGAGATACGCAGTATTTT. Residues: CASSQDLGDTQYF.

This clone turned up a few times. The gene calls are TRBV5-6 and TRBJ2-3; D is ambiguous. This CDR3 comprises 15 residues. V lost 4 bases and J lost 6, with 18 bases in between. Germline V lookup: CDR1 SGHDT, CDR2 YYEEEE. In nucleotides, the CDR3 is TGTGCCAGCAGCCGGTCTTTAATTGCGTTCGATACGCAGTATTTT. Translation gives CASSRSLIAFDTQYF.

In nucleotides, the CDR3 is TGCGCCAGCAGCACCTACTTGGGGGCTTCCTACAATGAGCAGTTCTTC. As protein: CASSTYLGASYNEQFF. V gene TRBV4-1 combines with J gene TRBJ2-1; weak D call: TRBD1 (6 bases). The CDR3 runs to 16 residues. V lost 5 bases to trimming and J lost 1 base, with 15 bases between them. CDR1 and CDR2 (germline): MGHRA, YSYEKL.

This CDR3 is CASSYGGGAATQYF. CDR3 bases: TGTGCCAGCAGTTACGGCGGGGGGGCCGCGACCCAGTACTTC. The chain recombines TRBV6-5 with TRBJ2-5; TRBD2 matches at 9 bases. Germline V gives CDR1 MNHEY, CDR2 SVGAGI. V lost 2 bases and J lost 7; bases outside the gene matches: 5. This CDR3 contains 14 residues.

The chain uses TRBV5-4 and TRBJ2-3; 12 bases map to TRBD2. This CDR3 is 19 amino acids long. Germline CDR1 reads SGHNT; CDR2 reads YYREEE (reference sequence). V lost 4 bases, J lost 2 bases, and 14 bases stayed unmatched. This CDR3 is CASSETSGRPRINTDTQYF. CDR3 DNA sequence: TGTGCCAGCAGCGAAACTAGCGGGAGGCCTCGGATCAACACAGATACGCAGTATTTT.

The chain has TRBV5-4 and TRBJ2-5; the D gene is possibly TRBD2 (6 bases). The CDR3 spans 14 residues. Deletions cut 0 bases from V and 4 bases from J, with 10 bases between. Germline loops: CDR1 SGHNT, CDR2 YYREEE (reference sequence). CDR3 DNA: TGTGCCAGCAGCTTGGGGCGGGGATCAGAGACCCAGTACTTC. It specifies CASSLGRGSETQYF.

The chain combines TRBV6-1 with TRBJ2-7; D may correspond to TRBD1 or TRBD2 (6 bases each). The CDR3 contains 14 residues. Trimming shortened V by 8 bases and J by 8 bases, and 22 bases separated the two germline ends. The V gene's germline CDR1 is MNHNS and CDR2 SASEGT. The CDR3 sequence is CASGGQDWGLQQYF. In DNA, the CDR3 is TGTGCCAGCGGAGGGCAAGATTGGGGGCTACAGCAGTACTTC.

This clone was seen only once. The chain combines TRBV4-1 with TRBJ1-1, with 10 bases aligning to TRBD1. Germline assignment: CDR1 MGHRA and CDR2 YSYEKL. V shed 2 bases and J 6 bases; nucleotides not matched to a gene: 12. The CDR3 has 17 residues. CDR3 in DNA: TGCGCCAGCAGCCAATACGTTCCGGGACAGGGGATCGCTGAAGCTTTCTTT. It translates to CASSQYVPGQGIAEAFF.

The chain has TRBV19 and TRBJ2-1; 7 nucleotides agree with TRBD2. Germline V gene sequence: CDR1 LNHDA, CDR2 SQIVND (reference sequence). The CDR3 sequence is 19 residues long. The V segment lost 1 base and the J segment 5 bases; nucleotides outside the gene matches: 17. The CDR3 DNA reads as TGTGCCAGTAGTATAGGTTGGAGAGGGAAGCGGGGCCTGAACAATGAGCAGTTCTTC. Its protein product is CASSIGWRGKRGLNNEQFF.

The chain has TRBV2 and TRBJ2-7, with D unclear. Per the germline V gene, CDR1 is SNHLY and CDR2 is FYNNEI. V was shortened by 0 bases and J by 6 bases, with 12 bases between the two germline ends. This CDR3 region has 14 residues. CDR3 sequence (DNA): TGTGCCAGCAGTGAAGCGGAACAGAGTTTCGAGCAGTACTTC. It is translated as CASSEAEQSFEQYF.

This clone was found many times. The DNA for the CDR3 is TGTGCCAGCAGCTTAGAAGCGGGATTCAATGAAAAACTGTTTTTT. Its protein is CASSLEAGFNEKLFF. The chain carries TRBV7-6 and TRBJ1-4; D call uncertain. The length of the CDR3 is 15 residues. Per the germline V gene, CDR1 is SGHVS and CDR2 is FNYEAQ. Trimming shortened V by 1 base and J by 5 bases, and 11 bases separated the two germline ends.

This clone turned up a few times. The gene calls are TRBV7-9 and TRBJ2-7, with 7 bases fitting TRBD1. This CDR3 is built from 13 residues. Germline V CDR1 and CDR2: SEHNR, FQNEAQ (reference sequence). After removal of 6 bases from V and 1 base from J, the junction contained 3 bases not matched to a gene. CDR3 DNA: TGTGCCAGCAGACCGGACAGGTCCTACGAGCAGTACTTC. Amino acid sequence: CASRPDRSYEQYF. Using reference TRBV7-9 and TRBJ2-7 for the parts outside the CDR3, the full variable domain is DTGVSQNPRHKITKRGQNVTFRCDPISEHNRLYWYRQTLGQGPEFLTYFQNEAQLEKSRLLSDRFSAERPKGSFSTLEIQRTEQGDSAMYLCASRPDRSYEQYFGPGTRLTVT.

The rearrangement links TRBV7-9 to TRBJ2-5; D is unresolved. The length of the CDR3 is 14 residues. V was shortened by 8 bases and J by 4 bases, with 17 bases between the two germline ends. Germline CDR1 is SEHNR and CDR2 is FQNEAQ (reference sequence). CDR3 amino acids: CASGPEERPETQYF. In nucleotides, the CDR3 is TGTGCCAGCGGCCCTGAGGAGAGGCCAGAGACCCAGTACTTC.

CDR3 nucleotide sequence: TGCGCCAGCAGCCCCGGCGGGACAGGGCTCCAAGAGACCCAGTACTTC. As protein: CASSPGGTGLQETQYF. The rearrangement joins TRBV4-1 to TRBJ2-5, with TRBD1 identical over 9 bases. The CDR3 runs to 16 residues. Trimming cost V 4 bases and J 1 base; bases outside gene matches: 7. Germline CDR1 is MGHRA and CDR2 is YSYEKL.

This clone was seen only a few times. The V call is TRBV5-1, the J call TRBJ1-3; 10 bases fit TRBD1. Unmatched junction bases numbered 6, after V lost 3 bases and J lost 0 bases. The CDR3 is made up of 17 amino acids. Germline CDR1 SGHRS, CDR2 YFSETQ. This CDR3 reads CASSWGQGPYSGNTIYF. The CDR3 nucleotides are TGCGCCAGCAGCTGGGGACAGGGGCCTTACTCTGGAAACACCATATATTTT.

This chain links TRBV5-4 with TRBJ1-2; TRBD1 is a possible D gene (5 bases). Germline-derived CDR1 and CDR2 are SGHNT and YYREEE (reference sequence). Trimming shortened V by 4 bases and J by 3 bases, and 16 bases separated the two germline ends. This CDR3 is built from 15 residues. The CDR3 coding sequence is TGTGCCAGCAGCGTGGCCTCGGGGGAGGACTATGGCTACACCTTC. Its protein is CASSVASGEDYGYTF.

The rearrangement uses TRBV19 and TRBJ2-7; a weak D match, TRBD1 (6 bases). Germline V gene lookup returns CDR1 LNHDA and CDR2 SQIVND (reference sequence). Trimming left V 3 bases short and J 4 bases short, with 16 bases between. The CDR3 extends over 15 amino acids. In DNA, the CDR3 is TGTGCCAGTAGTATTGAACAGGGATATTGGTACGAGCAGTACTTC. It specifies CASSIEQGYWYEQYF.

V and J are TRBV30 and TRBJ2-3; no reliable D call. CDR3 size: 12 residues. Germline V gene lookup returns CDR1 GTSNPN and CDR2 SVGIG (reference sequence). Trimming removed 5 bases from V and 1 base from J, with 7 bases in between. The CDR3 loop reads CAWVGGTDTQYF. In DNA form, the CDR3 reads TGTGCCTGGGTCGGAGGCACAGATACGCAGTATTTT.